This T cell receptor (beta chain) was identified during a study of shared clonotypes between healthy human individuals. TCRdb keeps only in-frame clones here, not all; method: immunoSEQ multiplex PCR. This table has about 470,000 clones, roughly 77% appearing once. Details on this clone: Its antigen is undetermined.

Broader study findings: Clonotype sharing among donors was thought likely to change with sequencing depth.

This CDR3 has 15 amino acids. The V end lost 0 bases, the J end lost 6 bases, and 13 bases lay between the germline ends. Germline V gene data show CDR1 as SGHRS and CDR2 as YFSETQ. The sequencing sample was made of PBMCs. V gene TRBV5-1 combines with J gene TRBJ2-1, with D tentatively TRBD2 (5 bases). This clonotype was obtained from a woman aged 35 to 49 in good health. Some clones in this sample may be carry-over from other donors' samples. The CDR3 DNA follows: TGCGCCAGCAGCTTGGAGGTCGCGGGTAGCAATGAGCAGTTCTTC. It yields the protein CASSLEVAGSNEQFF. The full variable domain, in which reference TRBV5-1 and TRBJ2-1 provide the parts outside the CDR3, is KAGVTQTPRYLIKTRGQQVTLSCSPISGHRSVSWYQQTPGQGLQFLFEYFSETQRNKGNFPGRFSGRQFSNSRSEMNVSTLELGDSALYLCASSLEVAGSNEQFFGPGTRLTVL.